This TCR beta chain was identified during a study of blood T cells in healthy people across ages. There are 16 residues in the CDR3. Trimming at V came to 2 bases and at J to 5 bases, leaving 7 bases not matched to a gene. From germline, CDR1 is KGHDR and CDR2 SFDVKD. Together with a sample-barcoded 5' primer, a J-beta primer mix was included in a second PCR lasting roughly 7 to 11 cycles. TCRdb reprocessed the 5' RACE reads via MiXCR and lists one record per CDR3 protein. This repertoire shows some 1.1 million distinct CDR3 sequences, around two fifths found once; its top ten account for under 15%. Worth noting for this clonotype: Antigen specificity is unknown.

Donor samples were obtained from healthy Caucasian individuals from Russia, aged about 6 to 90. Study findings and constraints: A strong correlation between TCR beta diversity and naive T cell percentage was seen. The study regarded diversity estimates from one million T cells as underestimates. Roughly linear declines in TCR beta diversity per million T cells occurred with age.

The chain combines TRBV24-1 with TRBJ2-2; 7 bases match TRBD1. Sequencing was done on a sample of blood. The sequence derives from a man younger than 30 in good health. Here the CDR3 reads CATSDYDRVGTGELFF. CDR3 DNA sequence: TGTGCCACCAGTGATTATGACAGGGTCGGTACCGGGGAGCTGTTTTTT.